This TCR beta chain originates from a study of blood T cell repertoires in COVID-19. Method: immunoSEQ multiplex PCR; TCRdb's copy keeps in-frame clones and lacks some. The sample lists about 220,000 clones; around 90% were seen once. V gave up 3 bases and J gave up 2 bases, with 19 bases separating them. The CDR3 is made up of 18 amino acids. Per the germline V gene, CDR1 is KGHSH and CDR2 is LQKENI. Sequencing was carried out using PBMCs or T cells enriched from blood (not recorded which). The V gene is TRBV18, the J gene TRBJ2-2; D is perhaps TRBD2 (5 bases). This TCR derives from a woman between 50 and 59 years old with acute COVID-19. CDR3 residues: CASSPLSGGRINTGELFF. The CDR3 nucleotides read TGTGCCAGCTCACCCCTGTCGGGCGGGCGGATAAACACCGGGGAGCTGTTTTTT.